Below are 21 T cell receptor beta chains sequenced from a single sample in a study of shared clonotypes between healthy human individuals. This table comes from immunoSEQ multiplex PCR, and its TCRdb copy is limited to in-frame clones, with some not included. This sample yields roughly 2,300,000 clones, of which 85% to 95% are seen a single time; 0.3% to 0.4% belongs to the top ten. The sample taken for sequencing was naive CD4+ T cells from PBMCs. Noted subset: CD45RA+ positively selected. Source of these receptors: a man younger than 30 in good health. Some clones in this sample may be carry-over from other donors' samples.

With regard to this clone: One end of the junction is discordant with germline, which a read error may explain. This sequence joins TRBV27 and TRBJ2-7; D perhaps matches TRBD1 (6 bases). This CDR3 region has 13 residues. Germline V gene data show CDR1 as MNHEY and CDR2 as SMNVEV (reference sequence). Written as DNA, the CDR3 is TGTGCCAGCAGTATATCCAGGGGATACGAGCAGTACTTC. This gives the protein CASSISRGYEQYF.

This chain links TRBV7-2 with TRBJ2-7, with TRBD1 identical over 8 bases. CDR3 length: 14 amino acids. CDR1 SGHTA and CDR2 FQGNSA come from the germline V gene. The trim removed 5 bases at V and 5 bases at J, leaving 8 bases unmatched. Here the CDR3 reads CASSPWTGTHEQYF. The CDR3, as DNA: TGTGCCAGCAGCCCCTGGACAGGGACTCACGAGCAGTACTTC.

This chain joins TRBV5-1 and TRBJ1-1, with D hard to call. The CDR3 is 14 residues long. V lost 8 bases and J lost 2, with 16 bases in between. The germline V gene encodes CDR1 SGHRS and CDR2 YFSETQ. CDR3 in amino acids: CASRRTGLNTEAFF. CDR3 nucleotide sequence: TGCGCCAGTAGAAGGACGGGTTTAAACACTGAAGCTTTCTTT.

This chain joins TRBV5-4 and TRBJ2-1; 8 bases agree with TRBD2. The CDR3 sequence is 15 residues long. Germline V gene data show CDR1 as SGHNT and CDR2 as YYREEE (reference sequence). V shed 8 bases, J shed 7 bases, and the junction held 14 bases outside the gene matches. The CDR3 nucleotides are TGTGCCAGTGAGAAGTGGGCGGGAGGTATAAATGAGCAGTTCTTC. As protein: CASEKWAGGINEQFF.

The chain links TRBV6-5 to TRBJ2-5; 7 nucleotides align to TRBD2. The J call is doubtful: the DNA matches TRBJ2-7 better. Germline V CDR1 and CDR2: MNHEY, SVGAGI. The CDR3 contains 12 residues. CDR3 loop: CAARGGGNEQYF. The DNA of the CDR3 is TGTGCCGCTCGTGGGGGGGGAAACGAGCAGTACTTC.

The CDR3 nucleotides are TGTGCCAGCAGCCAGGGGGGGCGGAACACCGGGGAGCTGTTTTTT. It yields the protein CASSQGGRNTGELFF. J is TRBJ2-2 and V is TRBV5-8; possibly TRBD1 or TRBD2 for D (7 bases each). V was cut by 4 bases and J by 1 base, with 11 bases left in between. Germline V CDR1 and CDR2: SGHTS, YDEGEE. This CDR3 has 15 amino acids. Filled out from reference TRBV5-8 and TRBJ2-2, the complete variable domain reads EAGVTQSPTHLIKTRGQQATLRCSPISGHTSVYWYQQALGLGLQFLLWYDEGEERNRGNFPPRFSGRQFPNYSSELNVNALELEDSALYLCASSQGGRNTGELFFGEGSRLTVL.

The V call is TRBV7-2, the J call TRBJ2-1, with D perhaps TRBD2 (5 bases). This CDR3 is built from 14 residues. Germline V gene data show CDR1 as SGHTA and CDR2 as FQGNSA. V was pared by 1 base and J by 10 bases, with 14 bases between. The DNA of the CDR3 is TGTGCCAGCAGCTTAGGGGCTAGCATAGAAGAGCAGTTCTTC. Its protein is CASSLGASIEEQFF.

This chain connects TRBV7-2 to TRBJ2-5; 7 positions match TRBD2. The CDR3 is 14 residues long. With 4 bases clipped from V and 5 bases from J, the junction kept 7 bases outside the gene matches. In germline, CDR1 is SGHTA, CDR2 FQGNSA. The CDR3 nucleotides read TGTGCCAGCAGCTCCAAGCGGGAAGGGGAGACCCAGTACTTC. It is translated as CASSSKREGETQYF.

This clone was found once. The chain links TRBV7-2 to TRBJ2-7; D ambiguous. Germline CDR1 is SGHTA and CDR2 is FQGNSA. The CDR3 loop spans 14 amino acids. Trimming cost V 4 bases and J 3 bases, with 13 bases left between them. The CDR3 DNA sequence: TGTGCCAGCAGCTCAGATATTGTAATCTACGAGCAGTACTTC. This gives the protein CASSSDIVIYEQYF.

V gene TRBV10-1 combines with J gene TRBJ2-3; a weak D match, TRBD1 (5 bases). Germline CDR1 is WNHNN and CDR2 is SYGVQD (reference sequence). This CDR3 region has 10 residues. CDR3: CAKGRDTQYF. As DNA, the CDR3 is TGCGCAAAGGGGCGGGATACGCAGTATTTT.

The V call is TRBV2, the J call TRBJ2-1; the D is unclear. The ends were cut back, 0 bases at V and 6 bases at J, with 12 bases in the middle. This CDR3 has 15 amino acids. Germline CDR1 is SNHLY and CDR2 is FYNNEI. This CDR3 reads CASSEALPWSNEQFF. In nucleotides, the CDR3 is TGTGCCAGCAGTGAAGCGCTTCCATGGTCCAATGAGCAGTTCTTC.

The gene calls are TRBV10-3 and TRBJ2-7; 8 positions match TRBD2. Unmatched junction bases numbered 4, after V lost 3 bases and J lost 0 bases. Germline CDR1 and CDR2: ENHRY and SYGVKD. The CDR3 is 15 amino acids. In DNA, the CDR3 is TGTGCCATCAGTGAAGCGGGAGCGGGCTCCTACGAGCAGTACTTC. Translation: CAISEAGAGSYEQYF.

About this clone itself: This sample includes further DNA sequences coding for the same CDR3. The CDR3 DNA is TGTGCCAGCTCGCCCCTAGCGGGAGGGCCCAATGAGCAGTTCTTC. Amino acid sequence: CASSPLAGGPNEQFF. The chain has TRBV18 and TRBJ2-1, with TRBD2 identical over 12 bases. The CDR3 runs 15 residues. V shed 6 bases, J shed 6 bases, and the junction held 6 bases outside the gene matches. Germline CDR1 is KGHSH and CDR2 is LQKENI.

The chain is built from TRBV9 and TRBJ2-7, with 8 bases matching TRBD1. Losses at the gene ends were 2 bases for V and 6 bases for J; bases not matched to a gene: 7. CDR3 length: 14 amino acids. The germline V gene has CDR1 SGDLS and CDR2 YYNGEE. The CDR3 is CASSVQGASLEQYF. The CDR3 DNA sequence: TGTGCCAGCAGCGTCCAGGGGGCATCTCTCGAGCAGTACTTC.

The chain uses TRBV6-6 and TRBJ2-5, with 8 bases identical to TRBD1. Trimming took 7 bases from V and 5 from J; bases not matched to a gene: 6. CDR3 length: 13 residues. CDR1 is MNHNY, CDR2 SVGAGI, per germline (reference sequence). The DNA of the CDR3 is TGTGCCAGCAACGACAGGGGCGGGGAGACCCAGTACTTC. This translates into CASNDRGGETQYF.

The V gene is TRBV4-1, the J gene TRBJ1-4, with TRBD1 matching over 7 bases. The CDR3 extends over 15 amino acids. The V and J ends lost 6 bases and 3 bases, in that order; junction bases with no gene match: 7. Germline lookup yields CDR1 MGHRA and CDR2 YSYEKL. DNA for the CDR3: TGCGCCAGCAGGTTCGGGGACAGAGCTAATGAAAAACTGTTTTTT. Translating gives CASRFGDRANEKLFF.

The chain employs TRBV27 and TRBJ2-7, with D hard to call. Germline V CDR1 and CDR2: MNHEY, SMNVEV (reference sequence). Trimming pared 4 bases from V and 5 bases from J, leaving 15 bases between. The CDR3 covers 14 residues. DNA for the CDR3: TGTGCCAGCAGTTGGCACCTGAATAGAAACGAGCAGTACTTC. This translates into CASSWHLNRNEQYF.

The chain combines TRBV7-2 with TRBJ2-3; TRBD2 matches at 10 bases. Germline V gene lookup returns CDR1 SGHTA and CDR2 FQGNSA. This CDR3 contains 16 residues. Trimming cost V 4 bases and J 6 bases; bases outside gene matches: 10. Here the CDR3 DNA reads TGTGCCAGCAGCTACTCGAGCGGGAGGGAGTGGGATACGCAGTATTTT. Translation gives CASSYSSGREWDTQYF. Combining the CDR3 with reference TRBV7-2 and TRBJ2-3 gives the whole variable domain GAGVSQSPSNKVTEKGKDVELRCDPISGHTALYWYRQSLGQGLEFLIYFQGNSAPDKSGLPSDRFSAERTGGSVSTLTIQRTQQEDSAVYLCASSYSSGREWDTQYFGPGTRLTVL.

This chain uses TRBV4-1 with TRBJ1-6; unclear D gene. The V gene's germline CDR1 is MGHRA and CDR2 YSYEKL. With 1 base removed from V and 14 bases from J, the gap between germline ends came to 12 bases. This CDR3 spans 13 amino acids. This chain's CDR3 is CASSQAPFEALHF. The CDR3 nucleotides are TGCGCCAGCAGCCAAGCCCCATTTGAGGCCCTCCACTTT.

Remarks on this clone: This CDR3 is also generated by other DNA sequences in the sample. The chain recombines TRBV28 with TRBJ2-5, with D perhaps matching TRBD1 (6 bases). Trimming took 6 bases from V and 5 from J, leaving 13 bases between them. The CDR3 loop spans 13 amino acids. The germline gives CDR1 MDHEN, CDR2 SYDVKM. The CDR3 nucleotides read TGTGCCAGCAGCTCTACAGGGTCGGAGACCCAGTACTTC. Amino acids: CASSSTGSETQYF.

The chain is built from TRBV18 and TRBJ1-5; 7 bases line up with TRBD1. The CDR3 runs to 14 residues. With 4 bases clipped from V and 5 bases from J, the junction kept 5 bases outside the gene matches. The germline CDR1 and CDR2 sequences are KGHSH and LQKENI. CDR3 nucleotides: TGTGCCAGCTCACTACTAACAGGGGATCAGCCCCAGCATTTT. The encoded protein is CASSLLTGDQPQHF.